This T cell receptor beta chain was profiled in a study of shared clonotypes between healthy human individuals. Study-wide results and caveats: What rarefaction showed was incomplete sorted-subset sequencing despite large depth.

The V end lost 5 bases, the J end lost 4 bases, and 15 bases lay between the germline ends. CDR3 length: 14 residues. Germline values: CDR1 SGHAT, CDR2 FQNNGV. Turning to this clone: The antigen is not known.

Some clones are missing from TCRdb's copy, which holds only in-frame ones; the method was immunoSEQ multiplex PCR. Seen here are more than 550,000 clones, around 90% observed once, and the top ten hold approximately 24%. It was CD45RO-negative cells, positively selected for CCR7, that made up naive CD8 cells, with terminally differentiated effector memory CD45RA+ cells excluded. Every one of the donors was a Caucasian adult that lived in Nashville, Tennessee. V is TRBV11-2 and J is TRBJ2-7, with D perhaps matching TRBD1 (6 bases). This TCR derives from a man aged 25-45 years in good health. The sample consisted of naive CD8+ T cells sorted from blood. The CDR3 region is CASSQTGTKYEQYF. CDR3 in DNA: TGTGCCAGCAGCCAGACCGGGACAAAATACGAGCAGTACTTC. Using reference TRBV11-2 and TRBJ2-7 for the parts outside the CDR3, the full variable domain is EAGVAQSPRYKIIEKRQSVAFWCNPISGHATLYWYQQILGQGPKLLIQFQNNGVVDDSQLPKDRFSAERLKGVDSTLKIQPAKLEDSAVYLCASSQTGTKYEQYFGPGTRLTVT.